The 30 T cell receptor beta chains below were found in one sample sequenced in a study of cytomegalovirus exposure and HLA in healthy donors. The PCR was carried out with 60 Vbeta primers and 13 Jbeta primers. The method was immunoSEQ multiplex PCR; TCRdb's version includes in-frame clones alone and lacks a portion of them. Of 150,000 to 200,000 clones listed, 82% were seen once; the top ten hold roughly 1.6%. Sequencing used PBMCs. These receptors were taken from a girl between 5 and 17 years old in good health and CMV-seropositive.

J is TRBJ2-7 and V is TRBV29-1, with a weak D call TRBD1 (6 bases). CDR1 SQVTM and CDR2 ANQGSEA come from the germline V gene. The CDR3 runs 13 residues. V lost 3 bases and J lost 1, with 10 bases in between. The chain's CDR3 is CSVEDRPSYEQYF. CDR3 DNA: TGCAGCGTTGAGGACAGACCTTCCTACGAGCAGTACTTC.

The chain couples TRBV7-6 to TRBJ1-5, with D unclear. The V gene lost 5 bases and the J gene lost 0 bases, with 5 bases spanning the gap. The CDR3 is 13 amino acids. Germline values: CDR1 SGHVS, CDR2 FNYEAQ. CDR3 sequence (DNA): TGTGCCAGCAGCCGAGATAGCAATCAGCCCCAGCATTTT. Amino acid sequence: CASSRDSNQPQHF.

The chain joins TRBV27 to TRBJ2-7; maybe TRBD1 (6 bases). Germline V gene data show CDR1 as MNHEY and CDR2 as SMNVEV (reference sequence). The CDR3 length is 14 residues. The germline V and J ends were trimmed by 6 bases and 6 bases, with 18 bases remaining between them. CDR3: CASRRQGTSTEQYF. In nucleotides, the CDR3 is TGTGCCAGCAGGCGTCAGGGGACCTCCACCGAGCAGTACTTC.

The rearrangement joins TRBV6-1 to TRBJ2-3; TRBD2 aligns across 9 bases. From germline, CDR1 is MNHNS and CDR2 SASEGT. This CDR3 comprises 15 residues. Trimming cost V 8 bases and J 0 bases; bases outside gene matches: 6. The CDR3 is CASSHLAGSTDTQYF. In nucleotides, the CDR3 is TGTGCCAGCTCTCACCTAGCGGGAAGCACAGATACGCAGTATTTT.

The chain has TRBV28 and TRBJ2-3, with TRBD2 matching 8 bases. The J segment lost 4 bases and the V segment lost 8 bases, leaving 14 bases of the junction unmatched. The germline V gene has CDR1 MDHEN and CDR2 SYDVKM. CDR3 size: 16 residues. CDR3 region: CASSLGPREDADTQYF. The CDR3 nucleotides read TGTGCCAGCTCCCTTGGGCCGCGGGAGGATGCAGATACGCAGTATTTT. The complete variable domain, with remaining parts taken from reference TRBV28 and TRBJ2-3, reads DVKVTQSSRYLVKRTGEKVFLECVQDMDHENMFWYRQDPGLGLRLIYFSYDVKMKEKGDIPEGYSVSREKKERFSLILESASTNQTSMYLCASSLGPREDADTQYFGPGTRLTVL.

The gene calls are TRBV5-6 and TRBJ1-5, with D possibly matching TRBD1 (6 bases). CDR3 size: 14 residues. V was cut by 0 bases and J by 6 bases, with 10 bases left in between. Germline-derived CDR1 and CDR2 are SGHDT and YYEEEE. The CDR3 region has the DNA TGTGCCAGCAGCTTGGCAGGGGTGGCTCAGCCCCAGCATTTT. Protein: CASSLAGVAQPQHF.

V and J are TRBV19 and TRBJ1-2; D perhaps matches TRBD1 (6 bases). The germline CDR1 and CDR2 sequences are LNHDA and SQIVND (reference sequence). The CDR3 runs to 15 residues. Trimming removed 3 bases at V and 7 bases at J, with 18 bases between. CDR3 DNA: TGTGCCAGTAGTATTTCGTCTGCGGGGGGCTCTGGCTACACCTTC. This translates into CASSISSAGGSGYTF.

The V and J genes are TRBV30 and TRBJ2-5; 9 nucleotides match TRBD2. CDR1 GTSNPN and CDR2 SVGIG come from the germline V gene (reference sequence). V shed 5 bases and J 5 bases; nucleotides not matched to a gene: 6. The CDR3 is 13 amino acids. The chain's CDR3 is CAWGRGGSETQYF. For the CDR3, the DNA is TGTGCCTGGGGGCGGGGGGGGTCGGAGACCCAGTACTTC.

The chain couples TRBV28 to TRBJ1-4, with D possibly being TRBD1 (6 bases). CDR1 is MDHEN and CDR2 is SYDVKM in the germline V gene. The V gene lost 1 base and the J gene lost 8 bases, with 14 bases spanning the gap. The CDR3 spans 15 residues. CDR3 DNA: TGTGCCAGCAGTTTATACGAGGGGGTGTGGGAAAAACTGTTTTTT. Protein: CASSLYEGVWEKLFF.

The V and J genes are TRBV9 and TRBJ2-1, with unresolved D. The V gene's germline CDR1 is SGDLS and CDR2 YYNGEE. The germline V and J ends were trimmed by 0 bases and 0 bases, with 10 bases remaining between them. This CDR3 is built from 16 residues. The CDR3 DNA follows: TGTGCCAGCAGCGTAGGCGGTTTGGCCTCCTACAATGAGCAGTTCTTC. It yields the protein CASSVGGLASYNEQFF.

The CDR3, as DNA: TGTGCCAGCAGTTTAAGTCCGGGGACAGGGGACACTGAAGCTTTCTTT. This codes for CASSLSPGTGDTEAFF. The J gene is TRBJ1-1, the V gene TRBV28; 10 nucleotides align to TRBD1. Per the germline V gene, CDR1 is MDHEN and CDR2 is SYDVKM. There are 16 residues in the CDR3. V lost 2 bases and J lost 3; bases outside the gene matches: 6.

The chain links TRBV5-6 to TRBJ2-2; 8 nucleotides line up with TRBD1. V trimming: 6 bases; J trimming: 4 bases; junction bases outside the gene matches: 5. The length of the CDR3 is 14 residues. The germline V gene encodes CDR1 SGHDT and CDR2 YYEEEE. The CDR3 DNA reads as TGTGCCAGCATGGCGACAGGGGCCACCGGGGAGCTGTTTTTT. It yields the protein CASMATGATGELFF.

This rearrangement joins TRBV27 to TRBJ2-1; 9 bases match TRBD1. V shed 2 bases, J shed 5 bases, and the junction held 7 bases outside the gene matches. The CDR3 covers 16 residues. Germline loops: CDR1 MNHEY, CDR2 SMNVEV (reference sequence). This CDR3 is CASSLMGQGIHNEQFF. As DNA, the CDR3 is TGTGCCAGCAGTTTAATGGGACAGGGTATCCACAATGAGCAGTTCTTC.

The V gene is TRBV7-9, the J gene TRBJ2-7; 7 nucleotides line up with TRBD1. This CDR3 has 19 amino acids. V was pared by 1 base and J by 3 bases, with 18 bases of the junction left unmatched. Germline loops: CDR1 SEHNR, CDR2 FQNEAQ (reference sequence). CDR3 protein: CASSLEPGKGAGSHYEQYF. The CDR3 nucleotides are TGTGCCAGCAGCTTAGAGCCCGGCAAGGGGGCCGGATCTCACTACGAGCAGTACTTC.

CDR3 sequence: CASSLGNRANTGELFF. The CDR3 DNA reads as TGCGCCAGCAGCTTGGGGAACAGGGCGAACACCGGGGAGCTGTTTTTT. The chain combines TRBV5-1 with TRBJ2-2, with D possibly matching TRBD1 (6 bases). The CDR3 extends over 16 amino acids. V was clipped by 0 bases and J by 0 bases, with 9 bases between them. Per the germline V gene, CDR1 is SGHRS and CDR2 is YFSETQ.

This rearrangement joins TRBV4-1 to TRBJ1-4; TRBD1 agrees at 7 bases. Per the germline V gene, CDR1 is MGHRA and CDR2 is YSYEKL. The V gene end was trimmed by 1 base and the J gene end by 5 bases; junction bases not matched to a gene: 7. The CDR3 spans 16 residues. CDR3 bases: TGCGCCAGCAGCCAAGGAATCGGCAGGGGGAATGAAAAACTGTTTTTT. Its translation: CASSQGIGRGNEKLFF.

The gene calls are TRBV7-6 and TRBJ1-1, with D unclear. This CDR3 is built from 15 residues. CDR1 is SGHVS, CDR2 FNYEAQ, per germline. Trimming took off 1 base at V and 5 bases at J, with 14 bases between the two ends. The DNA for the CDR3 is TGTGCCAGCAGCTTAGGGCCCTCGGAGGGAACTGAAGCTTTCTTT. Residues: CASSLGPSEGTEAFF.

This clone came up once. The chain links TRBV5-1 to TRBJ1-1, with TRBD1 as a possible D gene (5 bases). This CDR3 spans 14 amino acids. The V end lost 0 bases, the J end lost 4 bases, and 10 bases lay between the germline ends. Looked up from germline, CDR1 is SGHRS and CDR2 is YFSETQ. CDR3 residues: CASSLAGGVTEAFF. In DNA form, the CDR3 reads TGCGCCAGCAGCTTGGCCGGGGGGGTCACTGAAGCTTTCTTT.

The chain is built from TRBV23-1 and TRBJ2-1; D unclear. TRBV23-1 is noted as an ORF with a role that remains uncertain. The length of the CDR3 is 12 residues. The ends were cut back, 0 bases at V and 7 bases at J, with 4 bases in the middle. The CDR3 sequence is CASSQSLNEQFF. The DNA for the CDR3 is TGCGCCAGCAGTCAATCCCTGAATGAGCAGTTCTTC.

This chain connects TRBV28 to TRBJ2-7; D remains unclear. Per germline, CDR1 MDHEN and CDR2 SYDVKM. Deletions cut 2 bases from V and 9 bases from J, with 11 bases between. This CDR3 is built from 12 residues. In nucleotides, the CDR3 is TGTGCCAGCAGTTTAAGCAGGATACCGCAGTACTTC. Protein: CASSLSRIPQYF.

The chain carries TRBV4-3 and TRBJ2-1; 10 positions agree with TRBD2. The length of the CDR3 is 18 residues. After removal of 3 bases from V and 3 bases from J, the junction contained 11 bases not matched to a gene. Germline lookup yields CDR1 LGHNA and CDR2 YSLEER. CDR3 region: CASSQVSGGPFLYNEQFF. Here the CDR3 DNA reads TGCGCCAGCAGCCAGGTTAGCGGGGGGCCTTTTCTCTACAATGAGCAGTTCTTC.

About this clone: Relative to the germline gene, one junction end is altered; a read error may explain this. The chain joins TRBV7-7 to TRBJ1-1, with a tentative D call TRBD1 (5 bases). The CDR3 runs to 13 residues. Germline CDR1 reads SSHAT; CDR2 reads FNYEAQ (reference sequence). This chain's CDR3 is CASSLQVDTEAFF. For the CDR3, the DNA is TGTGCTAGCAGCTTACAGGTTGACACTGAAGCTTTCTTT.

V usage is TRBV19 and J usage is TRBJ1-4, with 7 bases identical to TRBD1. Germline CDR1 LNHDA, CDR2 SQIVND (reference sequence). V lost 3 bases, J lost 8 bases, and 15 bases stayed unmatched. This CDR3 comprises 17 residues. The CDR3 bases are TGTGCCAGTAGTATTCGGTCAGGGGGGATTGGGAGAGAAAAACTGTTTTTT. Protein sequence: CASSIRSGGIGREKLFF.

V is TRBV5-6 and J is TRBJ1-5, with D perhaps matching TRBD1 (5 bases). V was pared by 0 bases and J by 3 bases, with 10 bases between. The CDR3 consists of 15 residues. CDR1 and CDR2 from the germline V gene are SGHDT and YYEEEE. The CDR3 here is CASSLGQPNNQPQHF. CDR3 nucleotide sequence: TGTGCCAGCAGCTTGGGACAGCCGAACAATCAGCCCCAGCATTTT.

The chain carries TRBV7-9 and TRBJ2-5; 9 bases line up with TRBD2. Germline V gives CDR1 SEHNR, CDR2 FQNEAQ (reference sequence). Trimming cost V 5 bases and J 2 bases; bases outside gene matches: 6. The CDR3 extends over 15 amino acids. In DNA, the CDR3 is TGTGCCAGCAGCCTCCAGCGGGAGGAACAAGAGACCCAGTACTTC. It specifies CASSLQREEQETQYF.

The chain links TRBV11-2 to TRBJ2-7; D is perhaps TRBD1 (5 bases). V shed 1 base and J shed 0 bases, with 7 bases lying between them. CDR1 and CDR2 from the germline V gene are SGHAT and FQNNGV. This CDR3 spans 14 amino acids. Written as DNA, the CDR3 is TGTGCCAGCAGCTTAGGGGGCCCCTCCTACGAGCAGTACTTC. Protein product: CASSLGGPSYEQYF.

This clone appeared a single time. The chain employs TRBV28 and TRBJ1-1; the D is unclear. Germline CDR1 MDHEN, CDR2 SYDVKM. The CDR3 sequence is 13 residues long. V shed 3 bases and J shed 4 bases, with 9 bases lying between them. The CDR3 region is CASSLGRPTEAFF. The CDR3 nucleotides are TGTGCCAGCAGTTTGGGCAGACCCACTGAAGCTTTCTTT.

V gene TRBV7-9 combines with J gene TRBJ2-7; 8 nucleotides line up with TRBD1. This CDR3 contains 15 residues. CDR1 is SEHNR and CDR2 is FQNEAQ in the germline V gene (reference sequence). V gave up 5 bases and J gave up 5 bases; unmatched junction bases: 11. The CDR3 DNA follows: TGTGCCAGCAGCCAGTACCGGGACAGGAAGGACGAGCAGTACTTC. As protein: CASSQYRDRKDEQYF.

The rearrangement joins TRBV10-3 to TRBJ1-3; D possibly corresponds to TRBD1 (5 bases). Germline lookup yields CDR1 ENHRY and CDR2 SYGVKD. Trimming took off 7 bases at V and 11 bases at J, with 12 bases between the two ends. This CDR3 region has 11 residues. CDR3 amino acids: CAITIREAIYF. The CDR3 bases are TGTGCCATCACCATCAGGGAAGCCATATATTTT.

The J gene is TRBJ2-3, the V gene TRBV6-5, with 8 positions matching TRBD2. The CDR3 is 13 amino acids. Germline V CDR1 and CDR2: MNHEY, SVGAGI. The J segment lost 8 bases and the V segment lost 7 bases, leaving 8 bases of the junction unmatched. CDR3 nucleotides: TGTGCCAGCACCCGGTCGAGCGGGGGTACGCAGTATTTT. This translates into CASTRSSGGTQYF.